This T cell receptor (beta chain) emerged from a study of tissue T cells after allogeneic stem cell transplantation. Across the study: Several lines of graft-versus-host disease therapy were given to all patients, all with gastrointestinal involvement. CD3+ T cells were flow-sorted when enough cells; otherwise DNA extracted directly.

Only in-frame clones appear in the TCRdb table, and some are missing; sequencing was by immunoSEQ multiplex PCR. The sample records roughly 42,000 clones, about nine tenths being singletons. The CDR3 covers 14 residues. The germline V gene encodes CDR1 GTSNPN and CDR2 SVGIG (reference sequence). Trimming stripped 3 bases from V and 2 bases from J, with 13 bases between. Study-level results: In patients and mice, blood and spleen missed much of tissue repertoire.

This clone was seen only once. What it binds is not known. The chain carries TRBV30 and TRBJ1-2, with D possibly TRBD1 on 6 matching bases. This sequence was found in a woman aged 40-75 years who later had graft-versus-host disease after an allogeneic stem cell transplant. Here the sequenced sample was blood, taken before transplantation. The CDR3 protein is CAWSLTGSNYGYTF. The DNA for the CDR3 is TGTGCCTGGAGCCTCACAGGGTCCAACTATGGCTACACCTTC. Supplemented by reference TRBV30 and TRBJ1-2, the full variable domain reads SQTIHQWPATLVQPVGSPLSLECTVEGTSNPNLYWYRQAAGRGLQLLFYSVGIGQISSEVPQNLSASRPQDRQFILSSKKLLLSDSGFYLCAWSLTGSNYGYTFGSGTRLTVV.